The 20 T cell receptor beta chains below all came from one sample that was sequenced in a study of OX40 agonist ivuxolimab in advanced cancers. Produced via immunoSEQ multiplex PCR; TCRdb's table is partial and in-frame only. The profile shows 50,000 to 65,000 clones, about 88% of them singletons. This specimen consisted of CD4+ or CD8+ T cells sorted from blood, obtained in a trial of the OX40 agonist ivuxolimab. These receptors came from an adult with an advanced solid tumor such as melanoma, head and neck, liver or kidney cancer.

This chain joins TRBV11-3 and TRBJ2-7; weak D call: TRBD2 (6 bases). V was clipped by 6 bases and J by 2 bases, with 11 bases between them. Germline V CDR1 and CDR2: SGHNT, YENEEA. The CDR3 sequence is 13 residues long. For the CDR3, the DNA is TGTGCCAGCAGAGAGGGACTTGCCTACGAGCAGTACTTC. Translation: CASREGLAYEQYF.

The chain has TRBV15 and TRBJ2-7; weak D call: TRBD1 (5 bases). This CDR3 is 16 amino acids long. Trimming took off 0 bases at V and 2 bases at J, with 14 bases between the two ends. Germline V gene lookup returns CDR1 LNHNV and CDR2 YYDKDF (reference sequence). CDR3 nucleotide sequence: TGTGCCACCAGCAGAGATAAGGGGCTCATAGCCTACGAGCAGTACTTC. Translation: CATSRDKGLIAYEQYF.

The V and J genes are TRBV2 and TRBJ2-1; weak D call: TRBD1 (6 bases). This CDR3 is 13 amino acids long. The V and J ends lost 10 bases and 4 bases respectively, with 14 bases between them. CDR1 and CDR2 (germline): SNHLY, FYNNEI. CDR3 sequence: CAIGQYSYNEQFF. As DNA, the CDR3 is TGTGCCATCGGACAGTACAGTTACAATGAGCAGTTCTTC.

V usage is TRBV7-9 and J usage is TRBJ2-1; 9 positions match TRBD2. Germline lookup yields CDR1 SEHNR and CDR2 FQNEAQ (reference sequence). Germline trimming cut 5 bases from V and 7 bases from J; bases unmatched to any gene: 12. The CDR3 has 16 amino acids. The CDR3 nucleotides read TGTGCCAGCAGCCCGAAGACTAGCGGCAAAGGGAATGAGCAGTTCTTC. Protein: CASSPKTSGKGNEQFF.

V usage is TRBV2 and J usage is TRBJ1-1; 9 bases agree with TRBD1. The germline V gene encodes CDR1 SNHLY and CDR2 FYNNEI. The CDR3 loop spans 15 amino acids. J gave up 0 bases and V 6 bases, and 5 bases lay outside the gene matches. CDR3 bases: TGTGCCAGCAGGGAATACAGGGGGCTGAACACTGAAGCTTTCTTT. Translation: CASREYRGLNTEAFF.

V is TRBV5-1 and J is TRBJ1-2, with 7 bases lining up with TRBD1. The CDR3 consists of 17 residues. Germline V gene sequence: CDR1 SGHRS, CDR2 YFSETQ. The trim removed 1 base at V and 8 bases at J, leaving 17 bases unmatched. The CDR3 loop is CASSLNPLQGGLAGYTF. As DNA, the CDR3 is TGCGCCAGCAGCTTGAACCCTCTCCAGGGGGGACTGGCGGGCTACACCTTC. Complete variable domain (other parts from reference TRBV5-1 and TRBJ1-2): KAGVTQTPRYLIKTRGQQVTLSCSPISGHRSVSWYQQTPGQGLQFLFEYFSETQRNKGNFPGRFSGRQFSNSRSEMNVSTLELGDSALYLCASSLNPLQGGLAGYTFGSGTRLTVV.

The chain combines TRBV5-6 with TRBJ2-7, with 9 positions matching TRBD1. V dropped 2 bases and J dropped 2; count of bases not matched to a gene: 5. CDR1 and CDR2 from the germline V gene are SGHDT and YYEEEE. This CDR3 spans 15 amino acids. In nucleotides, the CDR3 is TGTGCCAGCAGCTTAGGGACAGGGAATACCTACGAGCAGTACTTC. Protein: CASSLGTGNTYEQYF.

The chain is built from TRBV5-1 and TRBJ2-7, with 8 bases lining up with TRBD2. This CDR3 has 14 residues. Germline CDR1 and CDR2: SGHRS and YFSETQ. V lost 5 bases, J lost 3 bases, and 7 bases stayed unmatched. CDR3 sequence: CASRPREGLYEQYF. CDR3 DNA sequence: TGCGCCAGCAGGCCCCGGGAGGGCCTCTACGAGCAGTACTTC.

This chain joins TRBV11-2 and TRBJ2-7; D gene unclear. Trimming removed 3 bases from V and 2 bases from J, with 8 bases in between. The CDR3 is 13 amino acids. Germline loops: CDR1 SGHAT, CDR2 FQNNGV. Here the CDR3 DNA reads TGTGCCAGCAGCTTGGGAAATCCCTACGAGCAGTACTTC. Its translation is CASSLGNPYEQYF.

The chain links TRBV13 to TRBJ2-7; D assignment may be TRBD1 or TRBD2 (7 bases each). Germline V gene sequence: CDR1 PRHDT, CDR2 FYEKMQ (reference sequence). The CDR3 extends over 18 amino acids. V lost 4 bases and J 9 bases, leaving 31 bases between the germline ends. CDR3 coding DNA: TGTGCCAGCAGCTCCCGGGGACAGACGATGCTCTACGAGCGGGGGCAGTACTTC. Protein sequence: CASSSRGQTMLYERGQYF.

This chain connects TRBV18 to TRBJ2-2; D possibly corresponds to TRBD1 (5 bases). The CDR3 consists of 13 residues. From germline, CDR1 is KGHSH and CDR2 LQKENI. The V end lost 11 bases, the J end lost 2 bases, and 12 bases lay between the germline ends. The CDR3 here is CAGAPPNTGELFF. Written as DNA, the CDR3 is TGTGCCGGGGCTCCTCCCAACACCGGGGAGCTGTTTTTT.

The CDR3 reads CASSTLNRNTEAFF. DNA of the CDR3: TGTGCCAGCAGCACTTTAAATCGTAACACTGAAGCTTTCTTT. V usage is TRBV27 and J usage is TRBJ1-1, with D unresolved. The ends were cut back, 6 bases at V and 2 bases at J, with 13 bases in the middle. This CDR3 comprises 14 residues. CDR1 MNHEY and CDR2 SMNVEV come from the germline V gene (reference sequence).

V and J are TRBV5-4 and TRBJ1-2; TRBD1 matches at 8 bases. V gave up 1 base and J gave up 9 bases; unmatched junction bases: 8. Germline CDR1 SGHNT, CDR2 YYREEE (reference sequence). The CDR3 contains 14 residues. DNA for the CDR3: TGTGCCAGCAGCTTGAGGCAGGGGGCCTGGAGCTACACCTTC. It translates to CASSLRQGAWSYTF.

The CDR3 protein is CASDGGEQYF. The CDR3 DNA follows: TGTGCCAGCGATGGAGGCGAGCAGTACTTC. This chain links TRBV7-9 with TRBJ2-7; possible D gene TRBD2, 5 bases. The V end lost 8 bases, the J end lost 6 bases, and 8 bases lay between the germline ends. Germline-derived CDR1 and CDR2 are SEHNR and FQNEAQ (reference sequence). The CDR3 extends over 10 amino acids.

V usage is TRBV29-1 and J usage is TRBJ2-7; TRBD1 matches at 10 bases. The V gene's germline CDR1 is SQVTM and CDR2 ANQGSEA. CDR3 length: 15 amino acids. After removal of 3 bases from V and 4 bases from J, the junction contained 9 bases not matched to a gene. The DNA of the CDR3 is TGCAGCGTTGAGGAGCCCGGACAGGGGGGTTACGAGCAGTACTTC. It encodes CSVEEPGQGGYEQYF.

The chain couples TRBV7-3 to TRBJ2-3, with 12 bases matching TRBD2. The CDR3 extends over 17 amino acids. With 5 bases clipped from V and 4 bases from J, the junction kept 10 bases outside the gene matches. Germline lookup yields CDR1 SGHTA and CDR2 FQGTGA. CDR3 sequence (DNA): TGTGCCAGCAGCCCGAGCGGACTAGCGGGGCGGCCAGATACGCAGTATTTT. Translated: CASSPSGLAGRPDTQYF.

V usage is TRBV5-1 and J usage is TRBJ2-5; D is perhaps TRBD2 (5 bases). Germline CDR1 reads SGHRS; CDR2 reads YFSETQ. There are 15 residues in the CDR3. Trimming cost V 1 base and J 0 bases, with 10 bases left between them. Here the CDR3 reads CASSLTWEYQETQYF. CDR3 bases: TGCGCCAGCAGCTTGACCTGGGAGTACCAAGAGACCCAGTACTTC.

The CDR3 is CAWSGDGFGPYEQYF. CDR3 nucleotide sequence: TGTGCCTGGAGCGGGGACGGCTTTGGTCCCTACGAGCAGTACTTC. V is TRBV30 and J is TRBJ2-7; D may correspond to TRBD1 or TRBD2 (5 bases each). Trimming took off 3 bases at V and 2 bases at J, with 17 bases between the two ends. Germline assignment: CDR1 GTSNPN and CDR2 SVGIG (reference sequence). The CDR3 length is 15 residues.

Relative to its sample, this clone is medium-sized. The rearrangement links TRBV4-1 to TRBJ2-2; D possibly uses TRBD1 or TRBD2 (5 bases each). The CDR3 sequence is 18 residues long. Trimming took 6 bases from V and 1 from J, leaving 21 bases between them. Germline loops: CDR1 MGHRA, CDR2 YSYEKL. Written as DNA, the CDR3 is TGCGCCAGCAGTTCCCTTCTTTCTGGGACGGTGAACACCGGGGAGCTGTTTTTT. This encodes CASSSLLSGTVNTGELFF.

This chain connects TRBV7-6 to TRBJ2-3; TRBD2 aligns across 11 bases. The germline V gene encodes CDR1 SGHVS and CDR2 FNYEAQ. The CDR3 spans 15 residues. V shed 2 bases, J shed 11 bases, and the junction held 9 bases outside the gene matches. CDR3 sequence reads: CASSLNSGGASEQYF. CDR3 bases: TGTGCCAGCAGCTTAAATAGCGGGGGGGCCTCGGAGCAGTATTTT. Together with reference TRBV7-6 and TRBJ2-3, the CDR3 gives the full variable domain: GAGVSQSPRYKVTKRGQDVALRCDPISGHVSLYWYRQALGQGPEFLTYFNYEAQQDKSGLPNDRFSAERPEGSISTLTIQRTEQRDSAMYRCASSLNSGGASEQYFGPGTRLTVL.